The 25 T cell receptor beta chains below come from one sample, sequenced in a study of long-term antiretroviral therapy in people with HIV. Run at survey level, the immunoSEQ assay was version v3.0. Clones were read by immunoSEQ multiplex PCR, and TCRdb kept only the in-frame ones, dropping some. The data contain approximately 15,000 clones, about 81% of them seen just once; the ten biggest clones take up more than 7.5%. The sequencing used unsorted PBMCs, collected 0.3 years after starting antiretroviral therapy. These receptors originate from a man younger than 35 with HIV.

The V and J genes are TRBV18 and TRBJ1-4; a weak D match, TRBD1 (6 bases). CDR3 length: 14 amino acids. Germline V gene lookup returns CDR1 KGHSH and CDR2 LQKENI. Trimming stripped 2 bases from V and 7 bases from J, with 11 bases between. The CDR3 here is CASSPEGELEKLFF. The CDR3 DNA reads TGTGCCAGCTCACCAGAGGGGGAACTTGAAAAACTGTTTTTT.

The V and J genes are TRBV7-8 and TRBJ1-1; D is ambiguous. The germline gives CDR1 SGHVS, CDR2 FQNEAQ. Trimming pared 5 bases from V and 6 bases from J, leaving 13 bases between. This CDR3 spans 13 amino acids. For the CDR3, the DNA is TGTGCCAGCAGCCGCCTCCGGGGTCCTGAAGCTTTCTTT. It specifies CASSRLRGPEAFF.

V usage is TRBV12-5 and J usage is TRBJ1-1; no definite D call. Trimming shortened V by 5 bases and J by 8 bases, and 15 bases separated the two germline ends. This CDR3 contains 13 residues. Per the germline V gene, CDR1 is LGHNT and CDR2 is FRNRAP. The CDR3 loop reads CASGRGGLQEAFF. CDR3 sequence (DNA): TGTGCTAGTGGTCGAGGTGGCCTCCAGGAAGCTTTCTTT. Full variable domain (rest looked up from reference TRBV12-5 and TRBJ1-1): DARVTQTPRHKVTEMGQEVTMRCQPILGHNTVFWYRQTMMQGLELLAYFRNRAPLDDSGMPKDRFSAEMPDATLATLKIQPSEPRDSAVYFCASGRGGLQEAFFGQGTRLTVV.

V gene TRBV15 combines with J gene TRBJ2-2, with 9 bases that match TRBD2. Germline V lookup: CDR1 LNHNV, CDR2 YYDKDF (reference sequence). This CDR3 comprises 17 residues. Unmatched junction bases numbered 4, after V lost 1 base and J lost 1 base. CDR3 protein: CATSRGRAGGNTGELFF. Here the CDR3 DNA reads TGTGCCACCAGCAGAGGTCGAGCGGGGGGGAACACCGGGGAGCTGTTTTTT. Full variable domain (remainder filled in from reference TRBV15 and TRBJ2-2): DAMVIQNPRYQVTQFGKPVTLSCSQTLNHNVMYWYQQKSSQAPKLLFHYYDKDFNNEADTPDNFQSRRPNTSFCFLDIRSPGLGDTAMYLCATSRGRAGGNTGELFFGEGSRLTVL.

The chain employs TRBV27 and TRBJ2-1; D is undetermined. This CDR3 spans 17 amino acids. Trimming removed 0 bases at V and 0 bases at J, with 12 bases between. Germline CDR1 is MNHEY and CDR2 is SMNVEV (reference sequence). The CDR3 here is CASSLSVFQSSYNEQFF. CDR3 DNA sequence: TGTGCCAGCAGTTTATCAGTCTTTCAGAGCTCCTACAATGAGCAGTTCTTC.

This sequence joins TRBV6-1 and TRBJ1-1, with 7 nucleotides matching TRBD1. CDR1 and CDR2 (germline): MNHNS, SASEGT. The V and J ends lost 3 bases and 7 bases, in that order; junction bases with no gene match: 11. CDR3 size: 15 residues. In nucleotides, the CDR3 is TGTGCCAGCAGTGACAGGGGGATGCACGGTATTGAAGCTTTCTTT. Residues: CASSDRGMHGIEAFF.

This chain uses TRBV19 with TRBJ2-7; 8 bases agree with TRBD2. The V gene end was trimmed by 5 bases and the J gene end by 2 bases; junction bases not matched to a gene: 5. The length of the CDR3 is 14 residues. Germline V gene data show CDR1 as LNHDA and CDR2 as SQIVND (reference sequence). The CDR3 DNA sequence: TGTGCCAGTAGTCTTCGGGGGGGCCCCTACGAGCAGTACGTC. As protein: CASSLRGGPYEQYV.

This sequence joins TRBV18 and TRBJ2-1, with D tentatively TRBD2 (6 bases). Trimming removed 3 bases at V and 4 bases at J, with 16 bases between. The CDR3 loop spans 16 amino acids. In germline, CDR1 is KGHSH, CDR2 LQKENI. The CDR3 here is CASSPARTIRYNEQFF. The CDR3, as DNA: TGTGCCAGCTCACCCGCAAGGACTATCCGGTACAATGAGCAGTTCTTC. The full variable domain, its missing parts supplied by reference TRBV18 and TRBJ2-1, is NAGVMQNPRHLVRRRGQEARLRCSPMKGHSHVYWYRQLPEEGLKFMVYLQKENIIDESGMPKERFSAEFPKEGPSILRIQQVVRGDSAAYFCASSPARTIRYNEQFFGPGTRLTVL.

The chain carries TRBV7-3 and TRBJ2-2, with 8 bases that match TRBD2. The CDR3 loop spans 18 amino acids. The ends lost 5 bases at V and 7 bases at J; junction bases unmatched: 18. Germline CDR1 SGHTA, CDR2 FQGTGA. The CDR3: CASSLTGRIAGHGGELFF. For the CDR3, the DNA is TGTGCCAGCAGCCTTACTGGGAGGATAGCGGGACACGGCGGGGAGCTGTTTTTT.

J is TRBJ2-1 and V is TRBV27; 13 bases are shared with TRBD2. Germline assignment: CDR1 MNHEY and CDR2 SMNVEV (reference sequence). CDR3 length: 22 residues. The V segment lost 5 bases and the J segment 0 bases; nucleotides outside the gene matches: 19. CDR3 DNA: TGTGCCAGCAGTCGACAGGGTAACCTGGGACTAGCGGGACGGGGCTCCTACAATGAGCAGTTCTTC. This gives the protein CASSRQGNLGLAGRGSYNEQFF.

CDR3 nucleotides: TGTGCCAGCAGCTTGAGGGTGGGGGCAGACCTCTACAATGAGCAGTTCTTC. It is translated as CASSLRVGADLYNEQFF. V usage is TRBV5-5 and J usage is TRBJ2-1, with TRBD1 as a possible D gene (6 bases). V was clipped by 1 base and J by 3 bases, with 17 bases between them. CDR1 is SGHKS and CDR2 is YYEKEE in the germline V gene (reference sequence). The CDR3 contains 17 residues.

J is TRBJ1-2 and V is TRBV7-2, with D perhaps matching TRBD1 (5 bases). V was pared by 5 bases and J by 1 base, with 8 bases between. Germline V gives CDR1 SGHTA, CDR2 FQGNSA. The CDR3 sequence is 13 residues long. The CDR3 reads CASSVTDNYGYTF. The CDR3 nucleotides are TGTGCCAGCAGCGTGACAGATAACTATGGCTACACCTTC.

This clone was seen only once. V gene TRBV7-9 combines with J gene TRBJ2-7; D is possibly TRBD2 (5 bases). Germline V gene sequence: CDR1 SEHNR, CDR2 FQNEAQ (reference sequence). The CDR3 is made up of 16 amino acids. The V end was cut by 1 base, the J end by 2 bases, with 15 bases between. The CDR3 spells CASSLGWGAIAYEQYV. The CDR3 nucleotides read TGTGCCAGCAGCTTAGGGTGGGGAGCCATTGCCTACGAGCAGTACGTC.

This clone was observed a few times. The chain has TRBV5-1 and TRBJ2-3; no reliable D call. Trimming left V 0 bases short and J 0 bases short, with 8 bases between. The CDR3 is 15 amino acids. In germline, CDR1 is SGHRS, CDR2 YFSETQ. CDR3 coding DNA: TGCGCCAGCAGCTTGGATGGTCGTAGCACAGATACGCAGTATTTT. Its translation is CASSLDGRSTDTQYF.

The chain carries TRBV7-2 and TRBJ2-3, with 9 positions matching TRBD1. Trimming cost V 5 bases and J 2 bases; bases outside gene matches: 17. This CDR3 has 19 residues. Germline CDR1 and CDR2: SGHTA and FQGNSA. The CDR3 protein is CASSEKGTGSVYLTDTQYF. The CDR3 DNA reads as TGTGCCAGCAGCGAAAAGGGGACAGGGTCGGTCTACCTCACAGATACGCAGTATTTT.

The rearrangement uses TRBV19 and TRBJ2-7; no clear D gene. This CDR3 has 14 amino acids. The germline V gene has CDR1 LNHDA and CDR2 SQIVND (reference sequence). V was clipped by 4 bases and J by 0 bases, with 10 bases between them. The CDR3 nucleotides are TGTGCCAGTAGTAGTCCGCACCTCTCCTACGAGCAGTACTTC. Translation: CASSSPHLSYEQYF.

The rearrangement links TRBV5-1 to TRBJ1-1, with 7 bases matching TRBD1. Germline CDR1 SGHRS, CDR2 YFSETQ. V gave up 4 bases and J gave up 5 bases; unmatched junction bases: 11. The length of the CDR3 is 15 residues. CDR3 protein: CASSQNGQVGTEAFF. The CDR3 region has the DNA TGCGCCAGCAGCCAAAACGGACAGGTTGGGACTGAAGCTTTCTTT.

The chain is built from TRBV6-5 and TRBJ1-1; weak D call: TRBD1 (6 bases). V was shortened by 5 bases and J by 4 bases, with 11 bases between the two germline ends. The germline V gene has CDR1 MNHEY and CDR2 SVGAGI. The CDR3 contains 13 residues. Here the CDR3 reads CASSTQQGTEAFF. The CDR3 DNA reads TGTGCCAGCAGTACTCAACAGGGCACTGAAGCTTTCTTT.

This clone has only a few counts. The chain employs TRBV6-5 and TRBJ2-1; tentatively, D is TRBD2 (7 bases). Trimming removed 2 bases at V and 4 bases at J, with 15 bases between. The CDR3 covers 16 residues. Germline-derived CDR1 and CDR2 are MNHEY and SVGAGI. CDR3 sequence (DNA): TGTGCCAGCAGTTACGGGGGGGCGGTGGGGTACAATGAGCAGTTCTTC. It translates to CASSYGGAVGYNEQFF.

This chain connects TRBV27 to TRBJ2-2; weak D call: TRBD2 (6 bases). CDR1 is MNHEY and CDR2 is SMNVEV in the germline V gene (reference sequence). The CDR3 is 15 residues long. The V end was cut by 2 bases, the J end by 3 bases, with 10 bases between. This CDR3 reads CASSLRGRDTGELFF. The CDR3 nucleotides read TGTGCCAGCAGTTTACGGGGGAGAGACACCGGGGAGCTGTTTTTT.

The chain has TRBV27 and TRBJ1-1, with unresolved D. The V gene's germline CDR1 is MNHEY and CDR2 SMNVEV (reference sequence). The CDR3 is 13 residues long. The V and J ends lost 1 base and 2 bases respectively, with 5 bases between them. This CDR3 is CASSLWANTEAFF. CDR3 sequence (DNA): TGTGCCAGCAGTTTATGGGCTAACACTGAAGCTTTCTTT.

V and J are TRBV11-2 and TRBJ1-1; D remains unclear. The germline V gene has CDR1 SGHAT and CDR2 FQNNGV. The CDR3 totals 13 residues. The V and J ends lost 3 bases and 1 base respectively, with 6 bases between them. The CDR3 nucleotides read TGTGCCAGCAGCTTCCGGGAGAACACTGAAGCTTTCTTT. Its protein is CASSFRENTEAFF. Supplemented by reference TRBV11-2 and TRBJ1-1, the full variable domain reads EAGVAQSPRYKIIEKRQSVAFWCNPISGHATLYWYQQILGQGPKLLIQFQNNGVVDDSQLPKDRFSAERLKGVDSTLKIQPAKLEDSAVYLCASSFRENTEAFFGQGTRLTVV.

This rearrangement joins TRBV6-1 to TRBJ2-6, with 9 bases identical to TRBD1. CDR3 length equals 15 residues. Trimming took 4 bases from V and 3 from J; bases not matched to a gene: 1. Looked up from germline, CDR1 is MNHNS and CDR2 is SASEGT. The DNA of the CDR3 is TGTGCCAGCAGTGGACAGGGGGATGGGGCCAACGTCCTGACTTTC. This translates into CASSGQGDGANVLTF.

On this clone itself: The junction shows a germline mismatch at one end, possibly a read error. V gene TRBV29-1 combines with J gene TRBJ2-5; TRBD1 matches at 8 bases. The CDR3 length is 19 residues. CDR1 and CDR2 (germline): SQVTM, ANQGSEA. CDR3 sequence (DNA): TGCAGCGTCCTGTCCTACTTCCGACAGGGGACTCCGATGCAAGGGACCCAGTACTTC. Translating it yields CSVLSYFRQGTPMQGTQYF.

V and J are TRBV7-3 and TRBJ2-5; the D gene is possibly TRBD1 (5 bases). This CDR3 spans 15 amino acids. The germline CDR1 and CDR2 sequences are SGHTA and FQGTGA. The V gene lost 1 base and the J gene lost 5 bases, with 14 bases spanning the gap. CDR3 protein: CASSLKGWGGETQYF. The CDR3 bases are TGTGCCAGCAGCTTAAAGGGGTGGGGTGGTGAGACCCAGTACTTC.